This T cell receptor (beta chain) stems from a study of T cells in Graves' hyperthyroidism and ophthalmopathy. On the study more broadly: At the time of initial diagnosis and before any treatment, peripheral blood was collected.

This clonotype was seen a handful of times. Antigen specificity is unknown. Researchers amplified the TCR beta CDR3 regions from RNA transcripts. The HTBI primer set drove a first-round RT-PCR of the TCR CDR3. TCRdb reprocessed the multiplex PCR reads via MiXCR and lists one record per CDR3 protein. This table holds 300,000 to 400,000 distinct CDR3 sequences, less than 15% found once. Trimming removed 7 bases from V and 7 bases from J, with 12 bases in between. The CDR3 sequence is 12 residues long. The V gene's germline CDR1 is SGHNT and CDR2 YYREEE (reference sequence). Findings and caveats of the study: Blood shared most expanded thyroid clonotypes above 0.001. Ophthalmopathy prediction by the model preceded onset by a median about 6 months.

Stable hyperthyroidism: no ophthalmopathy progression over 18 months of follow-up. The clonotype was recovered from a woman aged 18-29 years with Graves' hyperthyroidism. Material for sequencing was blood. V and J are TRBV5-4 and TRBJ2-1, with D unresolved. The chain's CDR3 is CASARSGNEQFF. The CDR3 DNA reads as TGTGCCAGCGCGCGGTCGGGTAATGAGCAGTTCTTC.